Below, 16 T cell receptor beta chains from the same sample are listed, as sequenced in a study of blood T cell repertoires in COVID-19 (dated by TCRdb to about 2020). The library came from the immunoSEQ multiplex PCR assay. This is the immuneACCESS table as TCRdb keeps it, with only in-frame sequences that have V and J called. A part of the clones is gone; compared with another copy, unresolved V genes explain less than half, and the rest is unexplained. The sample table shows more than 65,000 clones, and 82% are seen once. The top ten clonotypes cover around 9.7% of the sample. What was sequenced was peripheral blood. The receptor set was obtained from an elderly woman with acute or convalescent COVID-19.

V is TRBV6-5 and J is TRBJ1-3; TRBD1 matches 9 bases. CDR1 is MNHEY, CDR2 SVGAGI, per germline. Trimming removed 6 bases from V and 7 bases from J; junction bases left unmatched: 7. CDR3 length equals 14 residues. The CDR3 coding sequence is TGTGCCAGCAGCTCCTCCGGGACAGGGAACACCATATATTTT. It encodes CASSSSGTGNTIYF.

This chain uses TRBV7-9 with TRBJ1-2; 7 bases map to TRBD1. The CDR3 runs 15 residues. Germline CDR1 and CDR2: SEHNR and FQNEAQ (reference sequence). The trim removed 5 bases at V and 1 base at J, leaving 7 bases unmatched. Here the CDR3 reads CASSRGQDLNYGYTF. The CDR3 nucleotides read TGTGCCAGCAGCCGTGGACAGGACCTTAACTATGGCTACACCTTC.

The J gene is TRBJ2-1, the V gene TRBV18; 12 bases are a match to TRBD2. The CDR3 is made up of 17 amino acids. Germline V gene data show CDR1 as KGHSH and CDR2 as LQKENI. The trim removed 0 bases at V and 5 bases at J, leaving 5 bases unmatched. The CDR3: CASSPPSSGGAHNEQFF. DNA of the CDR3: TGTGCCAGCTCACCACCGTCTAGCGGGGGGGCCCACAATGAGCAGTTCTTC.

With respect to this clone: Germline is not matched at one junction end, which may reflect a read error. This chain connects TRBV19 to TRBJ1-1, with 8 bases that match TRBD1. The CDR3 runs to 15 residues. Germline V gives CDR1 LNHDA, CDR2 SQIVND (reference sequence). This CDR3 is CASSLEDREGTEAFF. DNA for the CDR3: TGTGCCAGTAGTCTAGAGGACAGGGAAGGCACTGAAGCTTTCTTT.

The rearrangement links TRBV6-1 to TRBJ2-7; D is possibly TRBD1 (6 bases). Germline CDR1 and CDR2: MNHNS and SASEGT. This CDR3 region has 15 residues. V was pared by 3 bases and J by 6 bases, with 18 bases between. Here the CDR3 reads CASSDRDKGTREQYF. The CDR3, as DNA: TGTGCCAGCAGTGACCGGGACAAAGGGACGCGCGAGCAGTACTTC.

This clone was found a few times. The rearrangement uses TRBV5-5 and TRBJ1-4, with 7 bases fitting TRBD1. V lost 1 base to trimming and J lost 6 bases; unmatched junction nucleotides: 15. CDR3 length: 18 amino acids. Germline V lookup: CDR1 SGHKS, CDR2 YYEKEE (reference sequence). CDR3 sequence: CASSLRGQGVTKDEKLFF. CDR3 nucleotides: TGTGCCAGCAGCTTGAGGGGTCAGGGGGTGACCAAGGATGAAAAACTGTTTTTT. The entire variable domain, with the rest obtained from reference TRBV5-5 and TRBJ1-4, is as follows: DAGVTQSPTHLIKTRGQQVTLRCSPISGHKSVSWYQQVLGQGPQFIFQYYEKEERGRGNFPDRFSARQFPNYSSELNVNALLLGDSALYLCASSLRGQGVTKDEKLFFGSGTQLSVL.

This chain joins TRBV18 and TRBJ2-3; D not resolved. Trimming removed 2 bases from V and 0 bases from J, with 12 bases in between. This CDR3 region has 16 residues. The V gene's germline CDR1 is KGHSH and CDR2 LQKENI. CDR3 region: CASSPVHTASTDTQYF. Here the CDR3 DNA reads TGTGCCAGCTCACCAGTCCACACAGCTAGCACAGATACGCAGTATTTT.

V is TRBV7-8 and J is TRBJ2-6; D gene ambiguous. This CDR3 has 16 residues. The germline V gene has CDR1 SGHVS and CDR2 FQNEAQ. Trimming removed 1 base from V and 0 bases from J, with 7 bases in between. The CDR3: CASSLVILSGANVLTF. The CDR3 nucleotides are TGTGCCAGCAGCTTAGTTATCCTCTCTGGGGCCAACGTCCTGACTTTC.

CDR3 coding DNA: TGCGCCAGCAGCCGACAGCGACCCCCAACACCCCTCCACTTT. This encodes CASSRQRPPTPLHF. V usage is TRBV10-2 and J usage is TRBJ1-6; D perhaps matches TRBD1 (5 bases). V was trimmed by 6 bases and J by 11 bases, leaving 17 bases between them. The CDR3 totals 14 residues. CDR1 is WSHSY and CDR2 is SAAADI in the germline V gene.

The rearrangement joins TRBV12-3 or TRBV12-4 to TRBJ1-1, with unresolved D. Trimming removed 0 bases from V and 4 bases from J, with 6 bases in between. The CDR3 has 13 amino acids. This CDR3 is CASSLAPSTEAFF. The CDR3, as DNA: TGTGCCAGCAGTTTAGCCCCTTCCACTGAAGCTTTCTTT.

The genes are TRBV18 and TRBJ2-7; D call uncertain. Germline V lookup: CDR1 KGHSH, CDR2 LQKENI. This CDR3 is 15 amino acids long. V was shortened by 2 bases and J by 0 bases, with 11 bases between the two germline ends. The chain's CDR3 is CASSPSLGPSYEQYF. DNA of the CDR3: TGTGCCAGCTCACCAAGCCTAGGCCCCTCCTACGAGCAGTACTTC.

The chain is built from TRBV6-5 and TRBJ1-2; a possible D gene is TRBD1 (6 bases). In germline, CDR1 is MNHEY, CDR2 SVGAGI. This CDR3 spans 12 amino acids. The germline V and J ends were trimmed by 8 bases and 8 bases, with 15 bases remaining between them. CDR3 nucleotide sequence: TGTGCCAGCGGGGCGGGGGCCCTCGGCTACACCTTC. This sequence encodes CASGAGALGYTF.

Worth noting for this clone: Other nucleotide sequences from this sample produce the same CDR3. The chain combines TRBV4-1 with TRBJ2-5; 7 bases align to TRBD2. This CDR3 has 16 amino acids. Germline V lookup: CDR1 MGHRA, CDR2 YSYEKL. The junction had 6 bases not matched to a gene; V was cut back by 0 bases and J by 2 bases. In DNA form, the CDR3 reads TGCGCCAGCAGCCAAGACTTGGGACTACCTCAAGAGACCCAGTACTTC. This translates into CASSQDLGLPQETQYF.

This chain connects TRBV5-1 to TRBJ1-1, with TRBD1 as a possible D gene (5 bases). V was pared by 2 bases and J by 1 base, with 12 bases between. Germline V gene data show CDR1 as SGHRS and CDR2 as YFSETQ. The CDR3 covers 15 residues. CDR3 bases: TGCGCCAGCAGCTTAGGCGGGGCGAAGAACACTGAAGCTTTCTTT. It encodes CASSLGGAKNTEAFF.

This clone was observed a handful of times. The chain employs TRBV5-1 and TRBJ2-1; 9 bases are shared with TRBD2. The V and J ends lost 4 bases and 2 bases, in that order; junction bases with no gene match: 4. The CDR3 consists of 15 residues. CDR1 SGHRS and CDR2 YFSETQ come from the germline V gene. The CDR3 loop is CASSNSGGTYNEQFF. Here the CDR3 DNA reads TGCGCCAGCAGCAATAGCGGGGGAACCTACAATGAGCAGTTCTTC.

V is TRBV13 and J is TRBJ1-1, with 7 bases identical to TRBD1. The CDR3 totals 14 residues. Trimming at V came to 2 bases and at J to 7 bases, leaving 7 bases not matched to a gene. Germline lookup yields CDR1 PRHDT and CDR2 FYEKMQ (reference sequence). CDR3 residues: CASSLRAGTVEAFF. CDR3 coding DNA: TGTGCCAGCAGCTTAAGGGCAGGGACAGTTGAAGCTTTCTTT.